These T cell receptor beta chains were read from a single sample in a study of cytomegalovirus exposure and HLA in healthy donors. Sequencing was performed with immunoSEQ multiplex PCR; in TCRdb, only in-frame clones are kept and a portion is missing. The profile shows about 190,000 clones, over 60% of them singletons. The specimen was PBMCs. The receptors shown here come from a man aged 25-45 years in good health and CMV-seropositive. Each CDR3 is given with its conserved first and last residue. The D gene is left open where the match is weak. Size is stated for part of the rows, as once, few or many counts, or as a class when the clone is expanded.

d_call	clone_size	j_call	v_call	cdr3_nt	cdr3_aa
TRBD1	.	TRBJ1-6	TRBV5-1	TGCGCCAGCAGCTTGGCCCCACCGGGACAGGGAATAGAGAATTCACCCCTCCACTTT	CASSLAPPGQGIENSPLHF
.	.	TRBJ2-5	TRBV27	TGTGCCAGCAGTTTAAGGGGGACGGGTGGCGAGACCCAGTACTTC	CASSLRGTGGETQYF
TRBD1	few	TRBJ1-4	TRBV4-3	TGCGCCAGCAGCCAGACAGGGATCTTAGAAAAACTGTTTTTT	CASSQTGILEKLFF
TRBD1	.	TRBJ2-1	TRBV7-7	TGTGCTAGCAGCGCCGACAGGGTTAGTAGTGAGCAGTTCTTC	CASSADRVSSEQFF
TRBD2	.	TRBJ2-1	TRBV11-2	TGTGCCAGCAGCACACGACTAGCGGGAGTCGGCAATGAGCAGTTCTTC	CASSTRLAGVGNEQFF
.	.	TRBJ2-1	TRBV7-9	TGTGCCAGCAGCTTTATTTCGGGGGGCCTCAATGAGCAGTTCTTC	CASSFISGGLNEQFF
.	.	TRBJ1-1	TRBV6-5	TGTGCCAGCAGTTACCAGACAGGAATGAACACTGAAGCTTTCTTT	CASSYQTGMNTEAFF
.	.	TRBJ2-2	TRBV11-3	TGTGCCAGCAGCAAAAGCAGGGACACCGGGGAGCTGTTTTTT	CASSKSRDTGELFF
.	.	TRBJ2-7	TRBV29-1	TGCAGCGTCGGTGGACAGTTTAGCTCCTACGAGCAGTACTTC	CSVGGQFSSYEQYF
.	.	TRBJ1-4	TRBV4-1	TGCGCCAGCAGCCAAGATCCCGTAGGGGGTGAAAAACTGTTTTTT	CASSQDPVGGEKLFF
TRBD1	.	TRBJ2-7	TRBV7-2	TGTGCCAGCAGCTCCAGAGGACAGGGGGTCCGCGAGCAGTACTTC	CASSSRGQGVREQYF
TRBD2	.	TRBJ2-2	TRBV5-6	TGTGCCAGCATCCAGAGCGGGAGGGGGACCACCGGGGAGCTGTTTTTT	CASIQSGRGTTGELFF
.	.	TRBJ1-6	TRBV9	TGTGCCAGCAGCGTAGCTGCCCAGGGCGGTAATTCACCCCTCCACTTT	CASSVAAQGGNSPLHF
.	.	TRBJ2-1	TRBV6-6	TGTGCCAGCAGCCCCGGGCGAAGGGCCAGGGCCACTGAGCAGTTCTTC	CASSPGRRARATEQFF
TRBD1	few	TRBJ2-1	TRBV6-5	TGTGCCAGCAGGAAGTCGGGACAGGGTCGCGATGAGCAGTTCTTC	CASRKSGQGRDEQFF
.	.	TRBJ2-7	TRBV28	TGTGCCAGCAGTTACCCATTCAAGTGGGAGTACGAGCAGTACTTC	CASSYPFKWEYEQYF
.	.	TRBJ2-3	TRBV6-1	TGTGCCAGCAGTAGGGGGAACTTCGCGCAGTATTTT	CASSRGNFAQYF
TRBD2	.	TRBJ2-1	TRBV6-1	TGTGCCAGCGCGCGGGAGGGGGGGTCCTACAATGAGCAGTTCTTC	CASAREGGSYNEQFF
TRBD1	few	TRBJ2-7	TRBV27	TGTGCCAGCAGCCGGGACAGGTCCCCCTCCTACGAGCAGTACTTC	CASSRDRSPSYEQYF
TRBD2	.	TRBJ2-1	TRBV6-6	TGTGCCAGCAGGGGAAGCGGGGGGGCCGACAATGAGCAGTTCTTC	CASRGSGGADNEQFF
.	.	TRBJ2-3	TRBV7-9	TGTGCCAGCAGCCCCCCCCGGCAGCGGAGCACAGATACGCAGTATTTT	CASSPPRQRSTDTQYF
TRBD2	.	TRBJ2-2	TRBV25-1	TGTGCCAGCAGCCGACTGTTGGGAGGGGGGGAGCTGTTTTTT	CASSRLLGGGELFF
.	.	TRBJ2-5	TRBV29-1	TGCAGCGTTGATCCGGACAGTAGTATAGAGACCCAGTACTTC	CSVDPDSSIETQYF
TRBD1	few	TRBJ1-2	TRBV7-2	TGTGCCAGCAGCTTCGGGACAGGGACTGAAGGCTACACCTTC	CASSFGTGTEGYTF
TRBD2	.	TRBJ2-1	TRBV7-2	TGTGCCAGCAGCTTAGTTTCCGGGGGGGCCAATGAGCAGTTCTTC	CASSLVSGGANEQFF
.	.	TRBJ1-6	TRBV19	TGTGCCAGTAGTATACGACAGGAAAACAATTCACCCCTCCACTTT	CASSIRQENNSPLHF
.	.	TRBJ1-1	TRBV5-8	TGTGCCAGCTTAGGGGTCTCACTTGAAGCTTTCTTT	CASLGVSLEAFF
.	.	TRBJ2-5	TRBV7-2	TGTGCCAGCAGCTCCCCTGGACTGGAACTGGAGACCCAGTACTTC	CASSSPGLELETQYF
TRBD2	.	TRBJ2-1	TRBV7-2	TGTGCCAGCAGCTCCCAAACTCGCCCGCGGGAGAGATTCCATGAGCAGTTCTTC	CASSSQTRPRERFHEQFF
TRBD1	.	TRBJ1-5	TRBV4-1	TGCGCCAGCAGCCAAACTAACAGGGGAGGTCGCAATCAGCCCCAGCATTTT	CASSQTNRGGRNQPQHF
TRBD1	.	TRBJ2-5	TRBV5-4	TGTGCCAGCAGTCCGTCGACAGGGCTCCAAGAGACCCAGTACTTC	CASSPSTGLQETQYF
.	few	TRBJ1-3	TRBV19	TGTGCCAGTACCGTCGGGAGCTCTGGAAACACCATATATTTT	CASTVGSSGNTIYF
.	.	TRBJ1-1	TRBV28	TGTGCCAGCCGTGGGGCTCACGGCACTGAAGCTTTCTTT	CASRGAHGTEAFF
.	.	TRBJ1-2	TRBV6-1	TGTGCCAGCAGGACGGACGGGGGTATTGGCTACACCTTC	CASRTDGGIGYTF
.	.	TRBJ1-3	TRBV19	TGTGCCAGTAGTAGGCGTCAGGGTGTTAAAGGAAACACCATATATTTT	CASSRRQGVKGNTIYF
.	once	TRBJ2-7	TRBV6-5	TGTGCCAGCAGCTACAATCTTGAGGGCGGAGAGCAGTACTTC	CASSYNLEGGEQYF
TRBD2	few	TRBJ2-5	TRBV7-2	TGTGCCAGCAGCTTATATACTAGCGGGAGGGCCCCGGAGACCCAGTACTTC	CASSLYTSGRAPETQYF
.	few	TRBJ2-2	TRBV5-1	TGCGCCAGCAGCTTGGACCGACCAACGGGCGGGGAGCTGTTTTTT	CASSLDRPTGGELFF
.	once	TRBJ2-2	TRBV7-9	TGTGCCAGCAGCTTAAAAGGGGTCAACGTCGGCGGGGAGCTGTTTTTT	CASSLKGVNVGGELFF
.	.	TRBJ2-7	TRBV6-5	TGTGCCAGCAGGGCGGGGTCCTACGAGCAGTACTTC	CASRAGSYEQYF
TRBD1	.	TRBJ2-3	TRBV6-5	TGTGCCAGCAGTCGGACAGGGCTCACAGATACGCAGTATTTT	CASSRTGLTDTQYF
.	.	TRBJ2-2	TRBV9	TGTGCCAGCAGCGGACAGGTCCTCGCGAACACCGGGGAGCTGTTTTTT	CASSGQVLANTGELFF
TRBD1	.	TRBJ1-5	TRBV19	TGTGCCAGTAGCCGGACAGGGGATGGCAATCAGCCCCAGCATTTT	CASSRTGDGNQPQHF
.	.	TRBJ2-3	TRBV7-9	TGTGCCAGCAGCCTCCGGGCCCATGAAGGGGGCACAGATACGCAGTATTTT	CASSLRAHEGGTDTQYF
TRBD1	.	TRBJ2-3	TRBV2	TGTGCCAGCAGCACCCAGGGGGCTAAAGATACGCAGTATTTT	CASSTQGAKDTQYF
.	.	TRBJ2-7	TRBV6-5	TGTGCCAGCAGTCAGTATCCCTACGAGCAGTACTTC	CASSQYPYEQYF
.	.	TRBJ2-2	TRBV7-2	TGTGCCAGCAGCTGGGGGACACCGAACACCGGGGAGCTGTTTTTT	CASSWGTPNTGELFF
.	.	TRBJ1-2	TRBV4-2	TGTGCCAGCAGCGCCGCGGGGTCAGAGTCCTATGGCTACACCTTC	CASSAAGSESYGYTF